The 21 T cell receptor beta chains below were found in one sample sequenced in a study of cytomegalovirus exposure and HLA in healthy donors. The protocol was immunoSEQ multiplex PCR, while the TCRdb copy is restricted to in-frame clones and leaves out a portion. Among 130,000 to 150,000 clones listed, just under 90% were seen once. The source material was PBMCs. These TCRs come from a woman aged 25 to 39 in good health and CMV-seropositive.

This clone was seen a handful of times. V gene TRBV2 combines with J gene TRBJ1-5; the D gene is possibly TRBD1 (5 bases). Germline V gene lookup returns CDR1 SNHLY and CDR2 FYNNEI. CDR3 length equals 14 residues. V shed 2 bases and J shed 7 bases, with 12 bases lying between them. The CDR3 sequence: CASSERKGWQPQHF. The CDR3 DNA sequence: TGTGCCAGCAGTGAACGTAAGGGGTGGCAGCCCCAGCATTTT.

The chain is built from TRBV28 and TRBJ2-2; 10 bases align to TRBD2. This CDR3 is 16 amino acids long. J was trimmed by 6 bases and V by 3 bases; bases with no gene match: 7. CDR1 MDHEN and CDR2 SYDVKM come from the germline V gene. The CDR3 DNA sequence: TGTGCCAGCAGTTTCATTCAGCGGGGGGGCTCCGGGGAGCTGTTTTTT. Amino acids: CASSFIQRGGSGELFF.

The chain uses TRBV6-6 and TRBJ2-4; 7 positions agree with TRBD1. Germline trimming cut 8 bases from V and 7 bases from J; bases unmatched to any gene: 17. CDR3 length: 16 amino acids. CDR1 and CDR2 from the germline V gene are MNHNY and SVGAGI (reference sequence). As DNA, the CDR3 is TGTGCCAGCGAGACCGACAGGGATGAGAGTAGTAACATTCAGTACTTC. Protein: CASETDRDESSNIQYF.

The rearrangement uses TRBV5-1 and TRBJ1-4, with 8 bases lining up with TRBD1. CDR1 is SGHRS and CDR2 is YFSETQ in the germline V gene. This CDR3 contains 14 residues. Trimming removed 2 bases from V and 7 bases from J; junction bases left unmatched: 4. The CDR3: CASSFQGAREKLFF. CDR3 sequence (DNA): TGCGCCAGCAGCTTCCAGGGGGCACGTGAAAAACTGTTTTTT.

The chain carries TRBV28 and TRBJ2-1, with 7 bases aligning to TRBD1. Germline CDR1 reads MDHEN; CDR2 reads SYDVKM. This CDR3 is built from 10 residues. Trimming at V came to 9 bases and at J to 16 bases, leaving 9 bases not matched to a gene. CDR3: CASSQGQSFF. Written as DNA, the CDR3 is TGTGCCAGTTCGCAGGGACAGAGCTTCTTC.

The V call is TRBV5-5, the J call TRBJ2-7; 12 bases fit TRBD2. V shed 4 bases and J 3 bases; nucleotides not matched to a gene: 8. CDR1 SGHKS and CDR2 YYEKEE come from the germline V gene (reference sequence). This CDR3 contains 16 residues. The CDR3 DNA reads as TGTGCCAGCAGCCCGCAGGGACTAGCGGGTAACTACGAGCAGTACTTC. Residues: CASSPQGLAGNYEQYF. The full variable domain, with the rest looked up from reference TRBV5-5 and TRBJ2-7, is DAGVTQSPTHLIKTRGQQVTLRCSPISGHKSVSWYQQVLGQGPQFIFQYYEKEERGRGNFPDRFSARQFPNYSSELNVNALLLGDSALYLCASSPQGLAGNYEQYFGPGTRLTVT.

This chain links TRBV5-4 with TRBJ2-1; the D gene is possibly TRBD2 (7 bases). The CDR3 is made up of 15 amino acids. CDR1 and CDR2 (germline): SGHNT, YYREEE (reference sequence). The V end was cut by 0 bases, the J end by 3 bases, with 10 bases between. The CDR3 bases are TGTGCCAGCAGCTTGGTAGGGGGGGGCTACAATGAGCAGTTCTTC. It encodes CASSLVGGGYNEQFF. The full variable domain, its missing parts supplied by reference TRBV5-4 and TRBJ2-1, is ETGVTQSPTHLIKTRGQQVTLRCSSQSGHNTVSWYQQALGQGPQFIFQYYREEENGRGNFPPRFSGLQFPNYSSELNVNALELDDSALYLCASSLVGGGYNEQFFGPGTRLTVL.

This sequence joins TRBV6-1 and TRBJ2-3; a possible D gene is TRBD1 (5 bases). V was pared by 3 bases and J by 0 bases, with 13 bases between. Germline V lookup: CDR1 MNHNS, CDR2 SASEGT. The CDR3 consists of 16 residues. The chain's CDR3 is CASSDAAGLSTDTQYF. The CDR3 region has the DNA TGTGCCAGCAGTGATGCGGCAGGGCTTAGCACAGATACGCAGTATTTT.

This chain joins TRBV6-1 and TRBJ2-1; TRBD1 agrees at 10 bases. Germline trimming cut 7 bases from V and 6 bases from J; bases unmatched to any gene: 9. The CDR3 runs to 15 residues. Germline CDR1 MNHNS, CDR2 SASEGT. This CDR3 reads CASNLDRGIGNEQFF. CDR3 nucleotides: TGTGCCAGCAACCTGGACAGGGGGATAGGCAATGAGCAGTTCTTC.

The CDR3 region has the DNA TGTGCTAGTGGTTTGAGAACGCCTCCCCTCGGACAGGGGAATCCCGGGGAGCTGTTTTTT. As protein: CASGLRTPPLGQGNPGELFF. The chain is built from TRBV12-5 and TRBJ2-2; 9 nucleotides line up with TRBD1. CDR1 is LGHNT and CDR2 is FRNRAP in the germline V gene. The CDR3 runs to 20 residues. V gave up 2 bases and J gave up 6 bases; unmatched junction bases: 19.

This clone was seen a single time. This chain's CDR3 is CASSSFSGGTGELFF. In nucleotides, the CDR3 is TGTGCCAGCAGTTCTTTTTCAGGGGGAACCGGGGAGCTGTTTTTT. The V and J genes are TRBV6-1 and TRBJ2-2, with 7 nucleotides matching TRBD1. Germline CDR1 is MNHNS and CDR2 is SASEGT. V lost 5 bases to trimming and J lost 5 bases; unmatched junction nucleotides: 8. The CDR3 consists of 15 residues.

The CDR3 loop reads CASTAGDGYTF. The CDR3 coding sequence is TGTGCCAGCACTGCAGGGGATGGCTACACCTTC. The chain joins TRBV6-5 to TRBJ1-2; maybe TRBD1 (6 bases). The CDR3 consists of 11 residues. CDR1 MNHEY and CDR2 SVGAGI come from the germline V gene. Trimming took 7 bases from V and 6 from J, leaving 9 bases between them.

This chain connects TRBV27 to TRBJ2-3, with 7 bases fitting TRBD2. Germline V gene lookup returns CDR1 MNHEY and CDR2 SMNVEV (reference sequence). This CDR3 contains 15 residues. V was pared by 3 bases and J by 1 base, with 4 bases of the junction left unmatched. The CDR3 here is CASSFRRGGTDTQYF. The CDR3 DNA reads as TGTGCCAGCAGTTTCCGCCGGGGGGGCACAGATACGCAGTATTTT.

CDR3 in DNA: TGTGCCAGTACCTCCGGGACAGGCCAATATCAGCCCCAGCATTTT. As protein: CASTSGTGQYQPQHF. V gene TRBV19 combines with J gene TRBJ1-5; 8 bases agree with TRBD1. The CDR3 loop spans 15 amino acids. Trimming removed 7 bases from V and 5 bases from J; junction bases left unmatched: 10. Germline CDR1 is LNHDA and CDR2 is SQIVND (reference sequence).

The CDR3 DNA sequence: TGTGCCGGAAAGACAGGGCCTAATGAAAAACTGTTTTTT. It translates to CAGKTGPNEKLFF. The chain links TRBV6-1 to TRBJ1-4, with 7 bases lining up with TRBD1. Losses at the gene ends were 11 bases for V and 3 bases for J; bases not matched to a gene: 6. This CDR3 has 13 amino acids. The V gene's germline CDR1 is MNHNS and CDR2 SASEGT.

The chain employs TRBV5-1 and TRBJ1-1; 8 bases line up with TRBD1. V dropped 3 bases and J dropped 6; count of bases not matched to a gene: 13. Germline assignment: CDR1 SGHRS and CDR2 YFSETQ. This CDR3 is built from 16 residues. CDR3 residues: CASSSDPGGAGSEAFF. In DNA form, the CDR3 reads TGCGCCAGCAGCTCTGATCCAGGGGGCGCTGGCTCTGAAGCTTTCTTT.

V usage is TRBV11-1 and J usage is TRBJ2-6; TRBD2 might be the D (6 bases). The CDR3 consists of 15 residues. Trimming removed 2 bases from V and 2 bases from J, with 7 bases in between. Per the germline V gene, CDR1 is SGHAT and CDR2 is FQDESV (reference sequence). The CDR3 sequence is CASSLWGAGANVLTF. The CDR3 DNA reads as TGTGCCAGCAGCTTATGGGGGGCTGGGGCCAACGTCCTGACTTTC.

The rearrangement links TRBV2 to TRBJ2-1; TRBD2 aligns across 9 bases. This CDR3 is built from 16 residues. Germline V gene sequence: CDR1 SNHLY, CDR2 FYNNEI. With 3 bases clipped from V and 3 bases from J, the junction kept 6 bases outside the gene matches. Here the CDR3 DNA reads TGTGCCAGCAGTGATCTAGCGGGGTCTTTCTACAATGAGCAGTTCTTC. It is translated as CASSDLAGSFYNEQFF.

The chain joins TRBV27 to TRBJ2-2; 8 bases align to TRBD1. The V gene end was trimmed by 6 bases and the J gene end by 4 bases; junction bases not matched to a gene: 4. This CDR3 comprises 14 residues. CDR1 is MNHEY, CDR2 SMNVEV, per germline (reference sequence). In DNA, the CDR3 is TGTGCCAGCAGACTCGGACAGGGCACCGGGGAGCTGTTTTTT. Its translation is CASRLGQGTGELFF.

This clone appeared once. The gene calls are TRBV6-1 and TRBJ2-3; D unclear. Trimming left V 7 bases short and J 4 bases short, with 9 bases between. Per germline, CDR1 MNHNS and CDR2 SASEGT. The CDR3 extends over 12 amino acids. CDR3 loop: CASTLVPDTQYF. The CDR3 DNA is TGTGCCAGCACCCTCGTCCCAGATACGCAGTATTTT.

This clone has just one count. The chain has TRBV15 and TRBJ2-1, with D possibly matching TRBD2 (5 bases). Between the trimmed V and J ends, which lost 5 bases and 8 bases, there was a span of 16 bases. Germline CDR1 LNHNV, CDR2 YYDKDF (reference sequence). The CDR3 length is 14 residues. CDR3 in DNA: TGTGCCACCAGCCTTCCCCGAGCGGTATATGAGCAGTTCTTC. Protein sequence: CATSLPRAVYEQFF.